This T cell receptor beta chain was obtained from a study of regulatory T cells in long-lasting Graves disease. General study findings and limits: Favored gene segments in persistent disease were TRBV28, TRBJ1-2 and TRBJ2-5. With a small sample size, accuracy may have been reduced. TCR diversity was lower in persistent Graves' patients (versus newly diagnosed ones).

Time point reported: newly diagnosed GD, antithyroid drugs for less than 3 months. Scientists built the TCR library using RNA that was extracted from PBMCs. This clonotype has at least ten counts. Its antigen remains unknown. Arm-PCR with iRepertoire HTBI primers amplified the CDR3 regions for these TCR beta libraries. TCRdb used MiXCR to reprocess the multiplex PCR reads, holding one entry per CDR3 protein. Of 300,000 to 450,000 distinct CDR3 sequences in the sample, 15% to 17% were seen once. CDR1 and CDR2 from the germline V gene are DFQATT and SNEGSKA (reference sequence). The junction had 6 bases not matched to a gene; V was cut back by 4 bases and J by 3 bases. The CDR3 loop spans 14 amino acids.

The chain links TRBV20-1 to TRBJ2-3, with TRBD2 matching over 8 bases. This receptor was identified in a female donor with Graves disease. The source was peripheral blood mononuclear cells (PBMCs), collected at new diagnosis, from a patient treated with antithyroid drugs. CDR3 nucleotide sequence: TGCAGTGCTACCAGCGGGAGAGGAACAGATACGCAGTATTTT. Protein sequence: CSATSGRGTDTQYF.